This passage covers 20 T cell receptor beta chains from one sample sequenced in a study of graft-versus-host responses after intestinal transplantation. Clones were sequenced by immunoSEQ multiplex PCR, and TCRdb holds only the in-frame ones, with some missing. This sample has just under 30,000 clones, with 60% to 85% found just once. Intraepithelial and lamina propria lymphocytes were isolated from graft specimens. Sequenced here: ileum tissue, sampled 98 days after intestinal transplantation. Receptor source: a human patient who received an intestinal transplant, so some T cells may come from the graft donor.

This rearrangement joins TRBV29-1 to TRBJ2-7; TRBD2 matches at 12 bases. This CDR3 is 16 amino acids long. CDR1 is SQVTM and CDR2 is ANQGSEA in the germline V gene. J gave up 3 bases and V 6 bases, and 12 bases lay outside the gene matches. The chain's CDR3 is CSVGDYGLAGNYEQYF. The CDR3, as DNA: TGCAGCGTGGGAGACTATGGACTAGCGGGGAACTACGAGCAGTACTTC.

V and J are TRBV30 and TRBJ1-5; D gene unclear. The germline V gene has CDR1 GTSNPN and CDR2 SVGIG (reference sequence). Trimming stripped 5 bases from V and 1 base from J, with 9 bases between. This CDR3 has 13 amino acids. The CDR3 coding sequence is TGTGCCTGGCGGATTGACAGCAATCAGCCCCAGCATTTT. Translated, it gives CAWRIDSNQPQHF.

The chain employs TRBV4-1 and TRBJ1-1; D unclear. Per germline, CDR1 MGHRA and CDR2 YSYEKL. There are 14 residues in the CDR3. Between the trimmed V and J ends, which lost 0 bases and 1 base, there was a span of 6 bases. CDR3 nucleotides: TGCGCCAGCAGCCAAGATTATTGGAACACTGAAGCTTTCTTT. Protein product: CASSQDYWNTEAFF.

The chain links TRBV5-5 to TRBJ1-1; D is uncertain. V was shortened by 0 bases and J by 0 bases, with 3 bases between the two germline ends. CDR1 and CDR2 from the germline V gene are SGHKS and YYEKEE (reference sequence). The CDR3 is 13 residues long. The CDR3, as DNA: TGTGCCAGCAGCTTGGACCTGAACACTGAAGCTTTCTTT. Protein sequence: CASSLDLNTEAFF. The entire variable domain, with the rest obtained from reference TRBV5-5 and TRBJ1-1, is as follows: DAGVTQSPTHLIKTRGQQVTLRCSPISGHKSVSWYQQVLGQGPQFIFQYYEKEERGRGNFPDRFSARQFPNYSSELNVNALLLGDSALYLCASSLDLNTEAFFGQGTRLTVV.

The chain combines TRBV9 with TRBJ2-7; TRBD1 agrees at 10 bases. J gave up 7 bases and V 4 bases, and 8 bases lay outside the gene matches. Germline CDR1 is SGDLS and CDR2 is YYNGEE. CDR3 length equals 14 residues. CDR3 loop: CASSPRQGQGEQYF. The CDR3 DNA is TGTGCCAGCAGCCCCCGACAGGGACAGGGGGAGCAGTACTTC.

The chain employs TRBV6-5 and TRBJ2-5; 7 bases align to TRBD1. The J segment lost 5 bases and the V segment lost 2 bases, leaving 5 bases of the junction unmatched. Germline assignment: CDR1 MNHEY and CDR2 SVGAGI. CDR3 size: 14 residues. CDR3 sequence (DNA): TGTGCCAGCAGTTACACAGGGGCTGTGGAGACCCAGTACTTC. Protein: CASSYTGAVETQYF.

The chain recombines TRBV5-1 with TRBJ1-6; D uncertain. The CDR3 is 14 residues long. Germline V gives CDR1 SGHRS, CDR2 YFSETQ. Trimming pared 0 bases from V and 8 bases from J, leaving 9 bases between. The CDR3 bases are TGCGCCAGCAGCTTGGGCAGGAGAGATTCACCCCTCCACTTT. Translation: CASSLGRRDSPLHF.

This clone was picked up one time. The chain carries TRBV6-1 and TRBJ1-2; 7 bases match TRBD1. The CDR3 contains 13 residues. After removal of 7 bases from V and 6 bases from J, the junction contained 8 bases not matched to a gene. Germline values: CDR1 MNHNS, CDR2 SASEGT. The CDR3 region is CASTLTGIHGYTF. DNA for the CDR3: TGTGCCAGCACTTTGACAGGGATTCATGGCTACACCTTC.

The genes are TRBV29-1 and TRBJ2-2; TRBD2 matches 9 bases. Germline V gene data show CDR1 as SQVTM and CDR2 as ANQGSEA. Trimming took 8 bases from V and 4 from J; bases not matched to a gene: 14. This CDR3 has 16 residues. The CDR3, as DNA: TGCAGCTCTGGACAGGCGGGAGGGGTGGGCACCGGGGAGCTGTTTTTT. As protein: CSSGQAGGVGTGELFF.

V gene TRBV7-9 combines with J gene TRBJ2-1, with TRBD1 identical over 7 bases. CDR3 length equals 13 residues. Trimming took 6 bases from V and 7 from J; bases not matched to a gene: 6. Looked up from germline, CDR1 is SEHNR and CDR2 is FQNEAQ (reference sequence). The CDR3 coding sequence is TGTGCCAGCAGGGAACGACAGGGAAATGAGCAGTTCTTC. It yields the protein CASRERQGNEQFF.

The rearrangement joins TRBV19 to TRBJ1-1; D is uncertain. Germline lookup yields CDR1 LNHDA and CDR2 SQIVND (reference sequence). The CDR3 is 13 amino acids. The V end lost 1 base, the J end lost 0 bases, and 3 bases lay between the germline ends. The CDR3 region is CASSIVVNTEAFF. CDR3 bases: TGTGCCAGTAGTATAGTGGTGAACACTGAAGCTTTCTTT.

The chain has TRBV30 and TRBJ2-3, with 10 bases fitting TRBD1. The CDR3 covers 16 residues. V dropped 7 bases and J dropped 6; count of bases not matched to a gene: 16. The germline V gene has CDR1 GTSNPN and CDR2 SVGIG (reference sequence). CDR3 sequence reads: CASEIPGQGSLDTQYF. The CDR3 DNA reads TGTGCCTCCGAAATACCGGGACAGGGGTCTTTGGATACGCAGTATTTT.

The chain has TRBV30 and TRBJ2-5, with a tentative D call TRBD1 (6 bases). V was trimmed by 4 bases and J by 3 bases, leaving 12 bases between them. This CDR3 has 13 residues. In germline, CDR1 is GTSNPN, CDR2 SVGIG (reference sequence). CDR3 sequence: CAWKTGPKETQYF. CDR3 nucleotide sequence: TGTGCCTGGAAGACAGGACCTAAAGAGACCCAGTACTTC.

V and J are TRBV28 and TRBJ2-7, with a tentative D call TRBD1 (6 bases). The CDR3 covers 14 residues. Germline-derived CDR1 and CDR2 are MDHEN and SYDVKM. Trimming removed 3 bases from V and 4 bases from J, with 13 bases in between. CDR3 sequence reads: CASSLQGLQYEQYF. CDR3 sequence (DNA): TGTGCCAGCAGTTTGCAGGGGCTCCAATACGAGCAGTACTTC.

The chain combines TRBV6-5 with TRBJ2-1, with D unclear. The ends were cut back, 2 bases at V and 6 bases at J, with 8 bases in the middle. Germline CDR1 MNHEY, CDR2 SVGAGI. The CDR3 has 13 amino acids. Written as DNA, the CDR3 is TGTGCCAGCAGTTACGGCGGCCGCAATGAGCAGTTCTTC. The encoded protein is CASSYGGRNEQFF.

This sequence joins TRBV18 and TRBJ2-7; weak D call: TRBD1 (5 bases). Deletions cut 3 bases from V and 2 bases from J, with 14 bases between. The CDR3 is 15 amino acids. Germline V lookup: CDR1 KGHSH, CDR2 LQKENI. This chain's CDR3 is CASSPVQATAYEQYF. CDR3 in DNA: TGTGCCAGCTCACCCGTACAGGCAACTGCCTACGAGCAGTACTTC.

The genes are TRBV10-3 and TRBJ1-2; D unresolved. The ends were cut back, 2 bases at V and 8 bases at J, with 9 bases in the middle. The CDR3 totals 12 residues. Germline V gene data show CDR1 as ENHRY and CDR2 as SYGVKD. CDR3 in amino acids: CAISERVDGYTF. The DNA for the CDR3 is TGTGCCATCAGTGAGAGGGTGGACGGCTACACCTTC.

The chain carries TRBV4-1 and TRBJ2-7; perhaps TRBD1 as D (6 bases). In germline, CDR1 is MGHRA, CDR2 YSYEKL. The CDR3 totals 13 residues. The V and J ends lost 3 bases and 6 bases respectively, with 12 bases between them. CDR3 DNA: TGCGCCAGCAGCCACGGACAGATCGGCGAGCAGTACTTC. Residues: CASSHGQIGEQYF.

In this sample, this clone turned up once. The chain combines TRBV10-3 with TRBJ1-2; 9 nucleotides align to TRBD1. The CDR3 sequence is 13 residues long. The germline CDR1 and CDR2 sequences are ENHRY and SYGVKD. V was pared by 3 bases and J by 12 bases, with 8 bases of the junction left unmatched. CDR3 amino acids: CAISESRTGEHTF. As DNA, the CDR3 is TGTGCCATCAGTGAATCCCGGACAGGGGAGCACACCTTC.

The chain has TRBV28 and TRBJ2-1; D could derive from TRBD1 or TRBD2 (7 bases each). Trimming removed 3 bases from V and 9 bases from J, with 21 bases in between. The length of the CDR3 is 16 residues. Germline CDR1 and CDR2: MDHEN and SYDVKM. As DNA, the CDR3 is TGTGCCAGCAGTTTGAGCCTGGGCAGGGGGGGTCCTGAGCAGTTCTTC. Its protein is CASSLSLGRGGPEQFF.